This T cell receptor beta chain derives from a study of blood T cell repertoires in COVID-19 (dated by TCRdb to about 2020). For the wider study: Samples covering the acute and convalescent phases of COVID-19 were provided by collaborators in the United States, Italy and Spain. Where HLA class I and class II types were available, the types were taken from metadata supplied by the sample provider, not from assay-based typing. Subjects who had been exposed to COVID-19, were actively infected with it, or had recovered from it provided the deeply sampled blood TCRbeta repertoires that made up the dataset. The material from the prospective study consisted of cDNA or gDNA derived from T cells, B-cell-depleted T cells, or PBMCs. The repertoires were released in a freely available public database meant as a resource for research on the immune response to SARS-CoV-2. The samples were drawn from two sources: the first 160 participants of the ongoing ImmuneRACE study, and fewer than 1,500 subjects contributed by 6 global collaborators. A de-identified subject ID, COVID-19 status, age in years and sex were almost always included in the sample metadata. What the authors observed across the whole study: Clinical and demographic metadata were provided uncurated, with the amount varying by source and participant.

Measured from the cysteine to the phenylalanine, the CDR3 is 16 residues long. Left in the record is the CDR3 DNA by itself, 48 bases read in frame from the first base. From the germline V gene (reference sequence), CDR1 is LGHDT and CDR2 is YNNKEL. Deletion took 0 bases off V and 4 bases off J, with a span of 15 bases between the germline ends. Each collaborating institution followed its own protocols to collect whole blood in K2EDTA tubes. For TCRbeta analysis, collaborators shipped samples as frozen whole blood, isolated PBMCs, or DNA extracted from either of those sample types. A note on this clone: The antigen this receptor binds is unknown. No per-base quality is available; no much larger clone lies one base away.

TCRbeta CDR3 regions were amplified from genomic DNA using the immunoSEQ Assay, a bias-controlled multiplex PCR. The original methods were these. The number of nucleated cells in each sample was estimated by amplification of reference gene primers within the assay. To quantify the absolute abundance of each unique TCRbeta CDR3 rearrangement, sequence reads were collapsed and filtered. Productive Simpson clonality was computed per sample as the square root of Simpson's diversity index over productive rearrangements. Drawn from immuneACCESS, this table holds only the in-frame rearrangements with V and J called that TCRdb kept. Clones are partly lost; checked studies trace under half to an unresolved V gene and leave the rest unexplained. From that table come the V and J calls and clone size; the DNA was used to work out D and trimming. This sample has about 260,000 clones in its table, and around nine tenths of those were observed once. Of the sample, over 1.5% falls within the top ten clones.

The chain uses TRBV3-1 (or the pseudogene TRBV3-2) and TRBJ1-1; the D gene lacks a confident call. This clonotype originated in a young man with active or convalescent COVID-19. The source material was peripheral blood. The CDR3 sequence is CASSQDGAPWSTEAFF. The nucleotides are TGTGCCAGCAGCCAAGATGGCGCCCCCTGGAGCACTGAAGCTTTCTTT.